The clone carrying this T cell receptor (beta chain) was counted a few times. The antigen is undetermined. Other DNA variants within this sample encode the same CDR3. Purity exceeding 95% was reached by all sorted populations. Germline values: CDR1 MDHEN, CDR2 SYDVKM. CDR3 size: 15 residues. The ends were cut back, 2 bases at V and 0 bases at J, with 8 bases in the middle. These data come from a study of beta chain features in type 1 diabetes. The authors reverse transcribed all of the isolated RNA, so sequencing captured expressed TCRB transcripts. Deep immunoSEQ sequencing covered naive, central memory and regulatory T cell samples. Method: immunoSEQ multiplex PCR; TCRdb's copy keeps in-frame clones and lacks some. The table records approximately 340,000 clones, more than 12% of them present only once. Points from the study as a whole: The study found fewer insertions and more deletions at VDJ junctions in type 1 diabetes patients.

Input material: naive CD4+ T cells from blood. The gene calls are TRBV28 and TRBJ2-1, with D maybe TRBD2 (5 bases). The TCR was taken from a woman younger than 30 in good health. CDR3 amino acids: CASSLVGSSYNEQFF. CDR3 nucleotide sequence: TGTGCCAGCAGTTTAGTAGGGAGCTCCTACAATGAGCAGTTCTTC.